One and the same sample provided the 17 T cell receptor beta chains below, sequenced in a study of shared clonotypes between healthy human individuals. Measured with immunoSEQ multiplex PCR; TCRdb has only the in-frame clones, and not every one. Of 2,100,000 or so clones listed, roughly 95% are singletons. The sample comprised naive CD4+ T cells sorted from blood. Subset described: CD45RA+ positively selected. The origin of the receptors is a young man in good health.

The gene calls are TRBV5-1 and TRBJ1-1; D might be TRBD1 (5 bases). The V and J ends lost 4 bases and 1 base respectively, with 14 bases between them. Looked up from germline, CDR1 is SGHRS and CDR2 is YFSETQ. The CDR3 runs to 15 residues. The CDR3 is CASSLDAGWNTEAFF. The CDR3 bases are TGCGCCAGCAGCCTGGATGCAGGGTGGAACACTGAAGCTTTCTTT.

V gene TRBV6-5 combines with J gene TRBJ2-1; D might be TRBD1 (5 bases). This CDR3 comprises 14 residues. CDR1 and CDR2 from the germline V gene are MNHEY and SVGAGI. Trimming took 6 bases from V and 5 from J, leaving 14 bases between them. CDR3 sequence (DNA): TGTGCCAGCAGGAGTAGGACACTTAACAATGAGCAGTTCTTC. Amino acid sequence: CASRSRTLNNEQFF.

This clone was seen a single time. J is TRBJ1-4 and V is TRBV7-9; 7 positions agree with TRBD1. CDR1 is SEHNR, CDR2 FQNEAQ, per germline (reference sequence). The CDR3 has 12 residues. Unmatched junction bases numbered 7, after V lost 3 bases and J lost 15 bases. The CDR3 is CASSFPGQRVFF. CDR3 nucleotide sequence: TGTGCCAGCAGCTTTCCGGGACAGAGAGTGTTTTTT.

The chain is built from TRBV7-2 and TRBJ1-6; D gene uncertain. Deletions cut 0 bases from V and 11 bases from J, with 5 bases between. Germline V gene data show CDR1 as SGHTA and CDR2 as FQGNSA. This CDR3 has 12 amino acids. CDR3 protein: CASSLAGAPLHF. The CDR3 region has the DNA TGTGCCAGCAGCTTAGCGGGAGCACCCCTCCACTTT.

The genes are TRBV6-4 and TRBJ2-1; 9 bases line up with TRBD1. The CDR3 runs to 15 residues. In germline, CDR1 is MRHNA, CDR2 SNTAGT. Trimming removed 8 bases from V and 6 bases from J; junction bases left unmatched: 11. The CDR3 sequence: CASSSGQGKVNEQFF. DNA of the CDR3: TGTGCCAGCTCTTCGGGACAGGGTAAAGTCAATGAGCAGTTCTTC.

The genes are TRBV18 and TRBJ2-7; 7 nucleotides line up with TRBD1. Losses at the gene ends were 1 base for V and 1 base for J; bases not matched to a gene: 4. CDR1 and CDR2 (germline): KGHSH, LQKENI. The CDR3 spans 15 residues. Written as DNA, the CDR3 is TGTGCCAGCTCACCACAGGGGGCCGCATCCTACGAGCAGTACTTC. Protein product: CASSPQGAASYEQYF.

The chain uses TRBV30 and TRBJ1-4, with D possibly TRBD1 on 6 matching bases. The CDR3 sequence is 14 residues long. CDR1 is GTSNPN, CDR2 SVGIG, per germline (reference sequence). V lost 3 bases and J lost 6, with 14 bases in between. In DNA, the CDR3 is TGTGCCTGGAGGGGGATAGAGGGGGATGAAAAACTGTTTTTT. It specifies CAWRGIEGDEKLFF.

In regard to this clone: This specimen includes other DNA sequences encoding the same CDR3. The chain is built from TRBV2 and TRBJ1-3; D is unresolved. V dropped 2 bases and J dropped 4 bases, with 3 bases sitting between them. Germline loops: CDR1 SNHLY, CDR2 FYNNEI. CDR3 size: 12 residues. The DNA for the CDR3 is TGTGCCAGCAGTGAACAGGGAAACACCATATATTTT. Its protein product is CASSEQGNTIYF.

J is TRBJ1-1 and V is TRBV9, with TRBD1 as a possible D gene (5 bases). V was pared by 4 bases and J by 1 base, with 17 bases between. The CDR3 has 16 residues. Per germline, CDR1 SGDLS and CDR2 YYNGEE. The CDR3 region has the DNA TGTGCCAGCAGCCCCCTAGGGGAACTCAGGAACACTGAAGCTTTCTTT. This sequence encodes CASSPLGELRNTEAFF.

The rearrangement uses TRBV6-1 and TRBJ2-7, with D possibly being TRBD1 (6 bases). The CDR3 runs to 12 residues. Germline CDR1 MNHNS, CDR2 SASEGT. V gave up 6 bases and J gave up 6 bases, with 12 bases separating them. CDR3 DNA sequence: TGTGCCAGCAGGCTGAGAGGGGGCGAGCAGTACTTC. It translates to CASRLRGGEQYF.

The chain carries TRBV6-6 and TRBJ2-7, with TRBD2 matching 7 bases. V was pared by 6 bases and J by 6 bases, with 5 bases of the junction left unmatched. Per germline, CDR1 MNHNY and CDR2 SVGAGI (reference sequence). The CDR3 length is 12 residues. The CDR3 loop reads CASRREGFEQYF. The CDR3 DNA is TGTGCCAGCAGGAGGGAGGGATTCGAGCAGTACTTC.

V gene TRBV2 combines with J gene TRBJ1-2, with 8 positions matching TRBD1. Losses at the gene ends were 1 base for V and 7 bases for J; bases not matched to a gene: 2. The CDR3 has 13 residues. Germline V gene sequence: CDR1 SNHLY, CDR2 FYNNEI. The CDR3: CASSEETGVGYTF. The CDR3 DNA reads TGTGCCAGCAGTGAAGAGACAGGGGTTGGCTACACCTTC.

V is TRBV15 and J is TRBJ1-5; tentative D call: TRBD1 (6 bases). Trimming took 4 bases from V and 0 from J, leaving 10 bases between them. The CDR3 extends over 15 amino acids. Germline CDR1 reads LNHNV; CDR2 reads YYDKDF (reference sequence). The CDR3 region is CATSMGADSNQPQHF. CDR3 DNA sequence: TGTGCCACCAGCATGGGGGCGGATAGCAATCAGCCCCAGCATTTT.

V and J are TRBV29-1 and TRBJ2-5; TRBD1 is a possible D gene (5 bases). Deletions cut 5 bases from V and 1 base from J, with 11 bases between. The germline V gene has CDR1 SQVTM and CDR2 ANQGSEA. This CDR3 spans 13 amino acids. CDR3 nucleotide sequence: TGCAGCGTTCGGGCAGGGTCCCAAGAGACCCAGTACTTC. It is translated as CSVRAGSQETQYF.

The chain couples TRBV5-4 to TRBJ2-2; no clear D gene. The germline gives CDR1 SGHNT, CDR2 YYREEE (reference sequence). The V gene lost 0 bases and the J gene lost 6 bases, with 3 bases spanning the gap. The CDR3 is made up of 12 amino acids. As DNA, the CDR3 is TGTGCCAGCAGCTTGGGGGCCGGGGAGCTGTTTTTT. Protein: CASSLGAGELFF. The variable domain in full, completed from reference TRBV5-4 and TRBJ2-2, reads ETGVTQSPTHLIKTRGQQVTLRCSSQSGHNTVSWYQQALGQGPQFIFQYYREEENGRGNFPPRFSGLQFPNYSSELNVNALELDDSALYLCASSLGAGELFFGEGSRLTVL.

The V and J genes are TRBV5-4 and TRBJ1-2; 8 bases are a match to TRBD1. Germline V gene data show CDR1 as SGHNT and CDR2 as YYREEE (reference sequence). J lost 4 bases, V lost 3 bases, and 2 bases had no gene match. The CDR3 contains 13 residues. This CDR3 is CASSSTGGYGYTF. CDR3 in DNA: TGTGCCAGCAGCTCAACAGGGGGCTATGGCTACACCTTC. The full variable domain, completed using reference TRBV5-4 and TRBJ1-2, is ETGVTQSPTHLIKTRGQQVTLRCSSQSGHNTVSWYQQALGQGPQFIFQYYREEENGRGNFPPRFSGLQFPNYSSELNVNALELDDSALYLCASSSTGGYGYTFGSGTRLTVV.

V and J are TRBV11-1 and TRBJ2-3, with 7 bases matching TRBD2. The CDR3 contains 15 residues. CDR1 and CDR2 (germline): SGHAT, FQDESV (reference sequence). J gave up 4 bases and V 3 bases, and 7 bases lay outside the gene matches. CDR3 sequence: CASSFMGGGADTQYF. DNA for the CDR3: TGTGCCAGCAGCTTTATGGGGGGAGGGGCAGATACGCAGTATTTT.